The entry below gives a single T cell receptor beta chain sequence along with its context. No antigen is known for it. This CDR3 region has 19 residues. Clones were sequenced by immunoSEQ multiplex PCR, and TCRdb holds only the in-frame ones, with some missing. The sample contains nearly 55,000 clones, approximately 84% of which appear only once. This sample is part of a study of OX40 agonist ivuxolimab in advanced cancers. Study-wide background: The treatment was a fully human IgG2 OX40 agonist, ivuxolimab. Study conclusions and caveats: Clones of CD4+ and CD8+ blood T cells grew by week 6 at doses of 0.1 to 3.0 mg/kg. The expanded peripheral T cells' antigen specificity was not determined.

Source: CD4+ or CD8+ T cells sorted from blood, taken in a trial of the OX40 agonist ivuxolimab. This receptor was identified in an adult with an advanced solid tumor such as melanoma, head and neck, liver or kidney cancer. The genes are TRBV1 and TRBJ2-1; the table names TRBD2, a call not compared with the DNA. TRBV1 is a known pseudogene. For the CDR3, the DNA is TGCACCAGCAGCCGACCCTTGAGGGGTAGCGGGAGATCCTACAATGAGCAGTTCTTC. Protein: CTSSRPLRGSGRSYNEQFF.